The T cell receptor beta chain under discussion was sequenced for a study of neurological immune-mediated disorders. Findings and limits, study-wide: HTLV-1-associated myelopathy showed the most TCR clonal expansion; multiple sclerosis the least, below healthy controls. As far as clinical or MRI features were concerned, none was associated with the multiple sclerosis repertoire cluster. Expanded clones shared no identical CDR3 amino acid sequences across subjects, which suggested private TCR-beta repertoires in all groups.

MiXCR, applied by TCRdb to the 5' RACE reads, yields one record per CDR3 protein. The sample gives approximately 85,000 distinct CDR3 sequences, about 4.5% of which show up once; more than 5% is in the top ten. In this sample, this clonotype turned up many times. The antigen is undetermined. Time point noted: longitudinal time-point 3. PBMCs stored at -80 C, 2 million in total, were the source of the unsorted libraries. Germline V gene data show CDR1 as SGHRS and CDR2 as YFSETQ. The CDR3 sequence is 15 residues long. The junction had 7 bases not matched to a gene; V was cut back by 4 bases and J by 3 bases.

This chain joins TRBV5-1 and TRBJ2-3, with 8 bases that match TRBD2. This TCR came from a woman in her sixties with multiple sclerosis. The sequencing input was PBMCs. CDR3 coding DNA: TGCGCCAGCAGCCGGGGGGGCCTAACAACAGATACGCAGTATTTT. This translates into CASSRGGLTTDTQYF.